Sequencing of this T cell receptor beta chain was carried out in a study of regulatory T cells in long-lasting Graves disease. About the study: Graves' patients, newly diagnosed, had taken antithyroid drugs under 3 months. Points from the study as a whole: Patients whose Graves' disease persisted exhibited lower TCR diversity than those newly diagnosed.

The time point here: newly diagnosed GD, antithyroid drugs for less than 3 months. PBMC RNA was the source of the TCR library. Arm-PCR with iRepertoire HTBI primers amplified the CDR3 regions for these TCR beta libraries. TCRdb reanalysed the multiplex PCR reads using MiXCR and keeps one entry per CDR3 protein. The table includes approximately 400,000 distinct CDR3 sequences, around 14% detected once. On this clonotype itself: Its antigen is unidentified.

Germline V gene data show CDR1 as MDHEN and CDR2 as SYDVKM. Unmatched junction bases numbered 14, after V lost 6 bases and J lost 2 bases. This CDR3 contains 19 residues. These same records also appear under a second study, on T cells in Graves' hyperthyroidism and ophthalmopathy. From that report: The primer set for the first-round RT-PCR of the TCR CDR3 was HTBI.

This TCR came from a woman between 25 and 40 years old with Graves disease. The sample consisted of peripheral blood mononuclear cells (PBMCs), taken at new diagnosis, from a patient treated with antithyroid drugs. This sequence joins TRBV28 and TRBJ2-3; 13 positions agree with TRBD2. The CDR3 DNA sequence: TGTGCCAGCAGCCGACTAGCGGGAGGACCGATTCCTGCCACAGATACGCAGTATTTT. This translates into CASSRLAGGPIPATDTQYF.